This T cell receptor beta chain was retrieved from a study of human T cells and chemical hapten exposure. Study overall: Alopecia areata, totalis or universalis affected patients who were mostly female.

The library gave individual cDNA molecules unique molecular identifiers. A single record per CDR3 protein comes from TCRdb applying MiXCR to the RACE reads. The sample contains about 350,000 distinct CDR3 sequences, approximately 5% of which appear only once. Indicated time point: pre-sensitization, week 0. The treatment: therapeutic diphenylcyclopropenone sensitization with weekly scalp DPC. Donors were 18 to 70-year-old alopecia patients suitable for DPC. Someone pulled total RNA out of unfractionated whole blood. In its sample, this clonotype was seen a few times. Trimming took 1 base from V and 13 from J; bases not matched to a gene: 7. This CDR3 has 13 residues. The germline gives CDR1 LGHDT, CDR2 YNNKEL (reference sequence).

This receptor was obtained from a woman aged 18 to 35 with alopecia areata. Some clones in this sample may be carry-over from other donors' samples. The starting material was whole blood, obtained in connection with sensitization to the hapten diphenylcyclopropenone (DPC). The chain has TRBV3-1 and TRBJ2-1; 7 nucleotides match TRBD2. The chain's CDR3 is CASSQGERDLQFF. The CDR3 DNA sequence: TGTGCCAGCAGCCAAGGAGAGCGGGACTTACAGTTCTTC.